These T cell receptor beta chains were read from a single sample in a study of T cells in Graves' hyperthyroidism and ophthalmopathy. Each CDR3 protein gets one entry after TCRdb re-called the multiplex PCR reads with MiXCR. The data show about 480,000 distinct CDR3 sequences, around an eighth seen once. The specimen was blood. The receptors originated from a young woman with Graves' hyperthyroidism. CDR3s include the opening cysteine and the closing phenylalanine or tryptophan.

v_call	cdr3_aa
TRBV6-1	CASSVVTALSDEQYF
TRBV27	CASSVDRANYGYTF
TRBV11-1	CASTNRDSSYEQYF
TRBV19	CASSTGARDTIYF
TRBV2	CASRETPDGELFF
TRBV18	CASSPDRFSGNTIYF
TRBV9	CASSPRTGGRTEAFF
TRBV5-1	CASSPFTGAYEQYF
TRBV6-6	CASSYSTDQGANTQYF
TRBV27	CASSYPYTDTQYF
TRBV18	CASSPVSAAQETQYF
TRBV20-1	CSASYNEQFF
TRBV7-9	CASSPRQGRNTIYF
TRBV13	CASSSDSYNSPLHF
TRBV19	CASSSLAEQETQYF
TRBV27	CASSSLTGGMRQPQHF
TRBV7-8	CASSPGAGWGGELFF
TRBV5-1	CASSFSGAPNTEAFF
TRBV7-2	CASSFETPNTEAFF
TRBV4-1	CASSQSRKNTEAFF
TRBV24-1	CATSDAQTEAFF
TRBV9	CASSWRGGDEQYF
TRBV7-8	CASIPRARTGGTDTQYF
TRBV9	CASSEGANTEAFF
TRBV20-1	CSARGASGRGTQYF
TRBV3-1	CASSQDGRNTEAFF
TRBV7-3	CASSPDRVGYTF
TRBV19	CASSIDVSATNEKLFF
TRBV5-8	CASGQGLNYGYTF
TRBV13	CASSLDTGGNSPLHF
TRBV7-9	CANSFGTSGSGELFF
TRBV5-1	CASSLGSFIAKNIQYF
TRBV9	CASSVGGPGAYNEQFF
TRBV5-1	CASTWGSGSLEQYF
TRBV7-3	CASSRQEGTEAFF
TRBV19	CASSLQKRQETQYF
TRBV6-1	CASRPRDRGAPEAFF
TRBV11-2	CASSLRGSTGEKLFF
TRBV10-3	CAISESERGSYEQYF
TRBV12-3/TRBV12-4	CASTTVGLAGSEKYNEQFF
TRBV30	CAWNPGDPRSGANVLTF
TRBV30	CAWTIRSSTDTQYF
TRBV27	CASSLDRVSYNSPLHF
TRBV27	CASSLLAGGETQYF
TRBV28	CASSLQIHEQYF
TRBV2	CASSETSGRTYNEQFF
TRBV3-1	CASSPRGAEEVYNEQFF
TRBV12-3/TRBV12-4	CASSLRGEQFF
TRBV6-8	CASSYSTGASVSYNEQFF
TRBV2	CASRDRVRSGNTIYF
TRBV19	CASSIPLASEQLF
TRBV2	CASSGDRGRAKTQYF
TRBV7-6	CASSLAIDGYEQFF
TRBV27	CASSWPQALHMNTEAFF